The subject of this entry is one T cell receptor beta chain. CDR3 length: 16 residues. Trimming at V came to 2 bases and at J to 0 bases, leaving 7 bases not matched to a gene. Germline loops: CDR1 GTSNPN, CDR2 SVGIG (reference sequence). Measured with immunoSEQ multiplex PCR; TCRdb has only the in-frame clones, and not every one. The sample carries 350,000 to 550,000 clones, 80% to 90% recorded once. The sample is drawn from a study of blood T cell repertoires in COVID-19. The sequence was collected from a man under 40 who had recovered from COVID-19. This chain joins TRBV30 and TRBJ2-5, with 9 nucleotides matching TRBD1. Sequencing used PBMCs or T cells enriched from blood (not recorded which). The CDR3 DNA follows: TGTGCCTGGAGTAGCGGGGACAGGGCTTACCAAGAGACCCAGTACTTC. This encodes CAWSSGDRAYQETQYF.